The 14 T cell receptor beta chains given below trace back to one sample, sequenced in a study of regulatory T cells in long-lasting Graves disease. Time point: newly diagnosed GD, antithyroid drugs for less than 3 months. PBMC-derived RNA was used for the TCR library. Library construction for TCR beta used iRepertoire HTBI primers and Arm-PCR of CDR3 regions. Using its own MiXCR run on the multiplex PCR reads, TCRdb lists one record per CDR3 protein. The sample includes 300,000 to 400,000 distinct CDR3 sequences, 16% of them seen just once. This sample was also put to use in a study of T cells in Graves' hyperthyroidism and ophthalmopathy.

Source: peripheral blood mononuclear cells (PBMCs), taken at new diagnosis, from a patient treated with antithyroid drugs. The receptors were gathered from a man aged 40-49 years with Graves disease.

At least ten counts were recorded for this clonotype. The chain links TRBV7-3 to TRBJ2-1; D gene uncertain. V shed 2 bases and J shed 10 bases, with 9 bases lying between them. Germline V gives CDR1 SGHTA, CDR2 FQGTGA. The length of the CDR3 is 12 residues. The CDR3 loop is CASSLSAGEQFF. The CDR3 DNA reads as TGTGCCAGCAGCTTATCAGCCGGCGAGCAGTTCTTC.

This clonotype was recorded many times. The rearrangement links TRBV4-1 to TRBJ2-3; 9 nucleotides line up with TRBD2. The V segment lost 0 bases and the J segment 2 bases; nucleotides outside the gene matches: 9. The CDR3 sequence is 18 residues long. Per germline, CDR1 MGHRA and CDR2 YSYEKL. This CDR3 is CASSQDMPAGGLTDTQYF. CDR3 bases: TGCGCCAGCAGCCAAGACATGCCAGCGGGGGGTCTCACAGATACGCAGTATTTT.

This clonotype appeared a few times. The chain recombines TRBV7-3 with TRBJ2-3, with 8 nucleotides matching TRBD2. CDR3 size: 15 residues. V lost 1 base to trimming and J lost 3 bases; unmatched junction nucleotides: 3. Germline CDR1 and CDR2: SGHTA and FQGTGA. The CDR3, as DNA: TGTGCCAGCAGCTTAAAGGCGGGGGGTACAGATACGCAGTATTTT. This codes for CASSLKAGGTDTQYF.

V is TRBV6-2 or TRBV6-3 and J is TRBJ2-5; perhaps TRBD1 as D (5 bases). The CDR3 sequence is 13 residues long. Looked up from germline, CDR1 is MNHEY and CDR2 is SVGEGT. V was shortened by 0 bases and J by 5 bases, with 7 bases between the two germline ends. CDR3 in amino acids: CASSYSPGETQYF. CDR3 sequence (DNA): TGTGCCAGCAGTTACTCCCCAGGGGAGACCCAGTACTTC.

The genes are TRBV7-2 and TRBJ1-2; no clear D gene. The CDR3 has 14 residues. CDR1 is SGHTA, CDR2 FQGNSA, per germline. Trimming removed 3 bases at V and 4 bases at J, with 12 bases between. CDR3 sequence reads: CASSLDPYPYGYTF. The CDR3 DNA is TGTGCCAGCAGCTTGGACCCTTACCCCTATGGCTACACCTTC.

Comments on this clonotype: A single base separates this from a much larger clone, so it may be a read error. CDR3 loop: CASRTRYRGSGTDTQYF. In DNA form, the CDR3 reads TGTGCCAGCAGGACAAGATACAGGGGCAGCGGCACAGATACGCAGTATTTT. The V and J genes are TRBV6-1 and TRBJ2-3, with 7 bases fitting TRBD1. Unmatched junction bases numbered 13, after V lost 6 bases and J lost 1 base. This CDR3 is 17 amino acids long. Germline V lookup: CDR1 MNHNS, CDR2 SASEGT.

This clonotype occurred many times. The V gene is TRBV28, the J gene TRBJ2-7, with D perhaps TRBD1 (6 bases). CDR3 size: 15 residues. Germline V gene data show CDR1 as MDHEN and CDR2 as SYDVKM. The V end lost 5 bases, the J end lost 6 bases, and 20 bases lay between the germline ends. The CDR3 spells CASSDTGFFRSEQYF. DNA for the CDR3: TGTGCCAGCAGTGATACAGGGTTTTTTAGGTCCGAGCAGTACTTC.

The sample holds a few counts of this clonotype. The junction shows a germline mismatch at one end, possibly a read error. This chain joins TRBV24-1 and TRBJ2-7; D perhaps matches TRBD1 (6 bases). Germline values: CDR1 KGHDR, CDR2 SFDVKD. The CDR3 loop spans 12 amino acids. CDR3 loop: CASSDPTGEQYF. CDR3 DNA sequence: TGTGCCTCCAGTGACCCGACAGGAGAGCAGTACTTC.

This clonotype was seen a handful of times. This sequence joins TRBV20-1 and TRBJ1-2; 9 nucleotides align to TRBD1. The CDR3 has 14 residues. Looked up from germline, CDR1 is DFQATT and CDR2 is SNEGSKA (reference sequence). V was clipped by 5 bases and J by 2 bases; unmatched bases: 6. CDR3: CSARRDRENYGYTF. The CDR3 DNA reads as TGCAGTGCTCGCCGGGACAGGGAAAACTATGGCTACACCTTC.

The gene calls are TRBV6-5 and TRBJ1-2; D is unclear. The CDR3 is 13 amino acids. From germline, CDR1 is MNHEY and CDR2 SVGAGI. Trimming cost V 2 bases and J 6 bases, with 10 bases left between them. CDR3 DNA sequence: TGTGCCAGCAGTTACGATGGAGGGAATGGCTACACCTTC. Protein: CASSYDGGNGYTF.

This chain uses TRBV28 with TRBJ2-5; 14 nucleotides agree with TRBD2. The CDR3 covers 16 residues. V was pared by 4 bases and J by 5 bases, with 6 bases of the junction left unmatched. From germline, CDR1 is MDHEN and CDR2 SYDVKM. CDR3 region: CASSSPTSGGAETQYF. The CDR3 region has the DNA TGTGCCAGCAGTTCTCCGACTAGCGGGGGGGCGGAGACCCAGTACTTC.

This clonotype was observed many times. This chain links TRBV10-2 with TRBJ1-2; TRBD1 matches at 7 bases. This CDR3 has 12 residues. The V segment lost 10 bases and the J segment 4 bases; nucleotides outside the gene matches: 6. Per germline, CDR1 WSHSY and CDR2 SAAADI. The CDR3 nucleotides read TGCGCCAACACACGGGACAGCTATGGCTACACCTTC. Translation: CANTRDSYGYTF.

Here the CDR3 reads CAITLSGQPPYEQYF. The CDR3 nucleotides read TGTGCCATAACCCTCTCGGGACAACCGCCCTACGAGCAGTACTTC. The genes are TRBV28 and TRBJ2-7; D is possibly TRBD1 (6 bases). V was pared by 10 bases and J by 2 bases, with 21 bases between. Germline V gene sequence: CDR1 MDHEN, CDR2 SYDVKM. The CDR3 totals 15 residues.

At least ten counts were recorded for this clonotype. The CDR3 DNA reads as TGTGCCAGCAGCCTGTGGACTAGCGGGGTCGGCGGGGAGCTGTTTTTT. Its protein is CASSLWTSGVGGELFF. J is TRBJ2-2 and V is TRBV5-6, with 12 bases that match TRBD2. Germline loops: CDR1 SGHDT, CDR2 YYEEEE. This CDR3 contains 16 residues. V trimming: 4 bases; J trimming: 7 bases; junction bases outside the gene matches: 8.